These 29 T cell receptor beta chains came from one sample sequenced in a study of early T cells in non-severe SARS-CoV-2 infection. Via MiXCR, TCRdb re-called the 5' RACE reads, giving one row per CDR3 protein. The top ten hold 4% to 5% of the sample, which has under 50,000 distinct CDR3 sequences, about 25% seen once. The source material was whole blood, sampled at baseline. These receptors were taken from an adult who was a healthcare worker with PCR-confirmed SARS-CoV-2 infection or an uninfected control (not recorded which).

This clonotype appeared a few times. This chain connects TRBV10-3 to TRBJ1-2; TRBD1 matches 7 bases. The length of the CDR3 is 16 residues. V shed 2 bases and J 4 bases; nucleotides not matched to a gene: 10. Germline lookup yields CDR1 ENHRY and CDR2 SYGVKD. CDR3 nucleotide sequence: TGTGCCATCAGTGAGCCGCCTACAGGGGAAGGCTATGGCTACACCTTC. This encodes CAISEPPTGEGYGYTF.

V is TRBV6-2 or TRBV6-3 and J is TRBJ1-5; the match to TRBD1 covers 8 bases. The CDR3 has 17 amino acids. V dropped 2 bases and J dropped 0; count of bases not matched to a gene: 6. Germline lookup yields CDR1 MNHEY and CDR2 SVGEGT. In DNA, the CDR3 is TGTGCCAGCAGTTACGAGGGACAGGAATATAGCAATCAGCCCCAGCATTTT. Amino acid sequence: CASSYEGQEYSNQPQHF.

The genes are TRBV29-1 and TRBJ2-7; TRBD1 is a possible D gene (6 bases). Trimming pared 6 bases from V and 3 bases from J, leaving 12 bases between. This CDR3 contains 12 residues. Germline CDR1 reads SQVTM; CDR2 reads ANQGSEA. This chain's CDR3 is CSVTTGNYEQYF. In DNA form, the CDR3 reads TGCAGCGTCACGACAGGAAACTACGAGCAGTACTTC.

The chain links TRBV12-5 to TRBJ1-2; tentatively, D is TRBD1 (5 bases). Germline V gene data show CDR1 as LGHNT and CDR2 as FRNRAP. CDR3 size: 14 residues. V was shortened by 0 bases and J by 4 bases, with 9 bases between the two germline ends. The chain's CDR3 is CASGLVGTAYGYTF. The CDR3 nucleotides are TGTGCTAGTGGTTTGGTTGGGACGGCCTATGGCTACACCTTC.

This chain connects TRBV5-4 to TRBJ2-5; D is possibly TRBD1 (6 bases). CDR1 is SGHNT and CDR2 is YYREEE in the germline V gene (reference sequence). V lost 3 bases, J lost 1 base, and 10 bases lay in between. The CDR3 loop spans 14 amino acids. The DNA of the CDR3 is TGTGCCAGCAGCTCCAGGACAGTCCAAGAGACCCAGTACTTC. This translates into CASSSRTVQETQYF.

This clonotype was counted between two and nine times. The V call is TRBV4-2, the J call TRBJ2-3; TRBD1 is a possible D gene (6 bases). Trimming removed 1 base at V and 1 base at J, with 15 bases between. CDR1 is LGHNA and CDR2 is YNFKEQ in the germline V gene. The CDR3 runs 17 residues. The DNA for the CDR3 is TGTGCCAGCAGCCAAGGCACCGGGACATCAGGCACAGATACGCAGTATTTT. Encoded protein: CASSQGTGTSGTDTQYF.

This clonotype was observed a handful of times. The chain is built from TRBV3-1 and TRBJ2-7, with 7 positions matching TRBD1. After removal of 4 bases from V and 4 bases from J, the junction contained 7 bases not matched to a gene. Germline V gives CDR1 LGHDT, CDR2 YNNKEL (reference sequence). CDR3 length: 14 amino acids. CDR3 coding DNA: TGTGCCAGCAGCCTACGTTGGGACAGTTACGAGCAGTACTTC. This sequence encodes CASSLRWDSYEQYF.

This clonotype was counted only a few times. The CDR3 sequence: CAWSEGAGNEKLFF. Written as DNA, the CDR3 is TGTGCCTGGAGTGAGGGGGCTGGTAATGAAAAACTGTTTTTT. The chain combines TRBV30 with TRBJ1-4, with 7 bases identical to TRBD1. This CDR3 comprises 14 residues. V was pared by 1 base and J by 4 bases, with 3 bases of the junction left unmatched. The germline V gene encodes CDR1 GTSNPN and CDR2 SVGIG (reference sequence). The full variable domain, in which reference TRBV30 and TRBJ1-4 provide the parts outside the CDR3, is SQTIHQWPATLVQPVGSPLSLECTVEGTSNPNLYWYRQAAGRGLQLLFYSVGIGQISSEVPQNLSASRPQDRQFILSSKKLLLSDSGFYLCAWSEGAGNEKLFFGSGTQLSVL.

There are many counts of this clonotype. The rearrangement uses TRBV29-1 and TRBJ2-1, with TRBD1 matching over 7 bases. V lost 4 bases, J lost 10 bases, and 4 bases stayed unmatched. Germline values: CDR1 SQVTM, CDR2 ANQGSEA. CDR3 length: 11 residues. The CDR3 DNA is TGCAGCGTTGGGAGACAGGGAGAGCAGTTCTTC. Its translation: CSVGRQGEQFF.

This clonotype appeared a few times. V gene TRBV6-2 or TRBV6-3 combines with J gene TRBJ1-1; the match to TRBD1 covers 7 bases. The CDR3 runs to 12 residues. Germline V gene lookup returns CDR1 MNHEY and CDR2 SVGEGT. The V segment lost 8 bases and the J segment 4 bases; nucleotides outside the gene matches: 4. CDR3 region: CASGSGGTEAFF. The DNA for the CDR3 is TGTGCCAGCGGATCAGGGGGCACTGAAGCTTTCTTT.

There are many counts of this clonotype. The V and J genes are TRBV11-2 and TRBJ2-5, with D unclear. The CDR3 consists of 13 residues. V lost 3 bases, J lost 5 bases, and 10 bases lay in between. CDR1 is SGHAT, CDR2 FQNNGV, per germline. CDR3 amino acids: CASSFGEKETQYF. The CDR3 DNA reads TGTGCCAGCAGCTTCGGCGAGAAGGAGACCCAGTACTTC.

This chain links TRBV11-2 with TRBJ2-1, with D perhaps TRBD2 (6 bases). The germline V and J ends were trimmed by 7 bases and 4 bases, with 20 bases remaining between them. Germline V gene lookup returns CDR1 SGHAT and CDR2 FQNNGV. The CDR3 is 16 amino acids. CDR3 loop: CASIDMGRLAYNEQFF. The CDR3 DNA reads TGTGCCAGCATCGATATGGGCCGGCTAGCGTACAATGAGCAGTTCTTC.

The chain combines TRBV9 with TRBJ2-3, with a weak D call TRBD1 (5 bases). The CDR3 is 16 amino acids. Germline loops: CDR1 SGDLS, CDR2 YYNGEE. The V end lost 6 bases, the J end lost 0 bases, and 17 bases lay between the germline ends. CDR3 nucleotide sequence: TGTGCCAGCACCCCTGGGGCAGGCCTCAGCACAGATACGCAGTATTTT. This codes for CASTPGAGLSTDTQYF.

The V gene is TRBV20-1, the J gene TRBJ2-6; D ambiguous. Trimming pared 6 bases from V and 0 bases from J, leaving 6 bases between. This CDR3 has 13 amino acids. Germline V gene data show CDR1 as DFQATT and CDR2 as SNEGSKA (reference sequence). The chain's CDR3 is CSAKISGANVLTF. As DNA, the CDR3 is TGCAGTGCAAAGATCTCTGGGGCCAACGTCCTGACTTTC.

This clonotype came up a few times. CDR3 sequence: CASSPGGGRNEQFF. In DNA form, the CDR3 reads TGTGCCAGCTCACCAGGGGGGGGCCGTAATGAGCAGTTCTTC. The chain is built from TRBV18 and TRBJ2-1; possible D gene TRBD2, 7 bases. Germline CDR1 is KGHSH and CDR2 is LQKENI. V shed 2 bases and J shed 7 bases, with 12 bases lying between them. The CDR3 is 14 residues long.

There are many counts of this clonotype. The J gene is TRBJ1-6, the V gene TRBV10-3, with 8 bases that match TRBD1. The CDR3 is 16 amino acids. The V segment lost 0 bases and the J segment 6 bases; nucleotides outside the gene matches: 4. The germline CDR1 and CDR2 sequences are ENHRY and SYGVKD. DNA of the CDR3: TGTGCCATCAGTGAGTCGGACAGGGTGTCTAATTCACCCCTCCACTTT. The encoded protein is CAISESDRVSNSPLHF.

This rearrangement joins TRBV12-3 or TRBV12-4 to TRBJ1-1, with D possibly matching TRBD1 (5 bases). There are 17 residues in the CDR3. Trimming took 7 bases from V and 1 from J, leaving 22 bases between them. The CDR3 spells CASTNWVWGVGNTEAFF. CDR3 bases: TGTGCCAGCACCAACTGGGTATGGGGGGTAGGGAACACTGAAGCTTTCTTT.

This clonotype was seen a handful of times. This chain joins TRBV10-3 and TRBJ2-7; 7 bases map to TRBD2. V lost 0 bases and J lost 4; bases outside the gene matches: 9. Germline CDR1 and CDR2: ENHRY and SYGVKD. The CDR3 contains 16 residues. DNA for the CDR3: TGTGCCATCAGTGAGTCGACCCTGGGACTAAATTACGAGCAGTACTTC. Residues: CAISESTLGLNYEQYF.

This clonotype occurred a few times. The chain is built from TRBV6-2 or TRBV6-3 and TRBJ2-1, with 7 bases lining up with TRBD2. There are 16 residues in the CDR3. Trimming at V came to 2 bases and at J to 0 bases, leaving 4 bases not matched to a gene. Germline CDR1 MNHEY, CDR2 SVGEGT. In DNA form, the CDR3 reads TGTGCCAGCAGTTACGGGAGGGGATACTCCTACAATGAGCAGTTCTTC. It codes for CASSYGRGYSYNEQFF.

This clonotype showed up just a few times. The chain links TRBV7-2 to TRBJ1-6; maybe TRBD1 (5 bases). Trimming stripped 4 bases from V and 13 bases from J, with 17 bases between. The CDR3 length is 14 residues. Germline assignment: CDR1 SGHTA and CDR2 FQGNSA. The CDR3 region is CASSWRGGLNPLHF. The CDR3, as DNA: TGTGCCAGCAGCTGGAGGGGCGGCTTGAACCCCCTCCACTTT. Together with reference TRBV7-2 and TRBJ1-6, the CDR3 gives the full variable domain: GAGVSQSPSNKVTEKGKDVELRCDPISGHTALYWYRQSLGQGLEFLIYFQGNSAPDKSGLPSDRFSAERTGGSVSTLTIQRTQQEDSAVYLCASSWRGGLNPLHFGNGTRLTVT.

The chain employs TRBV20-1 and TRBJ2-3, with TRBD1 matching over 9 bases. Trimming took 6 bases from V and 3 from J; bases not matched to a gene: 4. The CDR3 sequence is 13 residues long. Germline loops: CDR1 DFQATT, CDR2 SNEGSKA (reference sequence). CDR3 amino acids: CSAGQGGTDTQYF. In DNA form, the CDR3 reads TGCAGTGCGGGACAGGGTGGGACAGATACGCAGTATTTT.

Only a few counts were recorded for this clonotype. The V call is TRBV7-9, the J call TRBJ1-1; TRBD1 might be the D (5 bases). This CDR3 comprises 13 residues. Germline V gene lookup returns CDR1 SEHNR and CDR2 FQNEAQ (reference sequence). The V gene lost 5 bases and the J gene lost 10 bases, with 17 bases spanning the gap. The CDR3 DNA follows: TGTGCCAGCAGCACCACACAGGACCCCGGAGCTTTCTTT. This translates into CASSTTQDPGAFF. The full variable domain, with the rest looked up from reference TRBV7-9 and TRBJ1-1, is DTGVSQNPRHKITKRGQNVTFRCDPISEHNRLYWYRQTLGQGPEFLTYFQNEAQLEKSRLLSDRFSAERPKGSFSTLEIQRTEQGDSAMYLCASSTTQDPGAFFGQGTRLTVV.

This chain connects TRBV7-6 to TRBJ1-1; 11 bases are a match to TRBD1. J was trimmed by 3 bases and V by 0 bases; bases with no gene match: 0. CDR1 SGHVS and CDR2 FNYEAQ come from the germline V gene. The CDR3 is 15 amino acids. CDR3 DNA: TGTGCCAGCAGCTTAGCGGGACAGGGGGACACTGAAGCTTTCTTT. It specifies CASSLAGQGDTEAFF.

This clonotype was counted between two and nine times. V and J are TRBV27 and TRBJ1-6; D gene uncertain. The CDR3 contains 15 residues. Per the germline V gene, CDR1 is MNHEY and CDR2 is SMNVEV (reference sequence). Trimming cost V 0 bases and J 1 base, with 4 bases left between them. CDR3 region: CASSLSRSYNSPLHF. In DNA, the CDR3 is TGTGCCAGCAGTTTATCACGGTCCTATAATTCACCCCTCCACTTT.

The genes are TRBV29-1 and TRBJ1-2; 8 nucleotides match TRBD1. V was clipped by 6 bases and J by 8 bases; unmatched bases: 11. The CDR3 contains 13 residues. CDR1 SQVTM and CDR2 ANQGSEA come from the germline V gene. DNA for the CDR3: TGCAGCGTCAACGACAGGGGCCCTTTGGGCTACACCTTC. Its translation: CSVNDRGPLGYTF.

This chain uses TRBV7-2 with TRBJ1-1; the match to TRBD1 covers 8 bases. CDR3 size: 14 residues. Germline loops: CDR1 SGHTA, CDR2 FQGNSA. Trimming took 3 bases from V and 1 from J; bases not matched to a gene: 1. CDR3 nucleotide sequence: TGTGCCAGCAGCTTCGACAGGGGGAACACTGAAGCTTTCTTT. It translates to CASSFDRGNTEAFF. Using reference TRBV7-2 and TRBJ1-1 for the parts outside the CDR3, the full variable domain is GAGVSQSPSNKVTEKGKDVELRCDPISGHTALYWYRQSLGQGLEFLIYFQGNSAPDKSGLPSDRFSAERTGGSVSTLTIQRTQQEDSAVYLCASSFDRGNTEAFFGQGTRLTVV.

The rearrangement joins TRBV11-2 to TRBJ2-3, with a weak D call TRBD2 (6 bases). The germline CDR1 and CDR2 sequences are SGHAT and FQNNGV. This CDR3 has 17 residues. The V and J ends lost 2 bases and 0 bases respectively, with 15 bases between them. The CDR3 spells CASSLSGNGGSTDTQYF. The CDR3 DNA reads as TGTGCCAGCAGCTTAAGTGGCAACGGGGGTAGCACAGATACGCAGTATTTT.

The chain couples TRBV25-1 to TRBJ1-1, with a weak D call TRBD1 (5 bases). Germline CDR1 and CDR2: MGHDK and SYGVNS. Trimming shortened V by 2 bases and J by 5 bases, and 9 bases separated the two germline ends. This CDR3 contains 13 residues. The CDR3 loop reads CASSEPGWTEAFF. The CDR3, as DNA: TGTGCCAGCAGTGAACCAGGGTGGACTGAAGCTTTCTTT. The whole variable domain, remainder taken from reference TRBV25-1 and TRBJ1-1, is EADIYQTPRYLVIGTGKKITLECSQTMGHDKMYWYQQDPGMELHLIHYSYGVNSTEKGDLSSESTVSRIRTEHFPLTLESARPSHTSQYLCASSEPGWTEAFFGQGTRLTVV.

The V and J genes are TRBV10-1 and TRBJ2-3; D uncertain. V shed 5 bases and J shed 1 base, with 7 bases lying between them. This CDR3 spans 13 amino acids. Germline V CDR1 and CDR2: WNHNN, SYGVQD (reference sequence). The CDR3 sequence is CASSPVGTDTQYF. In DNA, the CDR3 is TGCGCCAGCAGTCCGGTCGGCACAGATACGCAGTATTTT.